This TCR beta chain was obtained from a study of CD4+ T cells in melanoma. Produced via immunoSEQ multiplex PCR; TCRdb's table is partial and in-frame only. Among around 13,000 clones listed, around 70% were seen once. Trimming at V came to 0 bases and at J to 3 bases, leaving 0 bases not matched to a gene. In germline, CDR1 is SGHAT, CDR2 FQNNGV. The CDR3 covers 15 residues. Study-wide results and limits: In melanoma, neoantigen-specific CD4+ T cells reportedly differed in differentiation state. A reported correlation linked neoantigen-specific CD4+ T cells to CD8+, macrophage and B cell function.

Notes on this clone: The antigen remains unidentified.

The gene calls are TRBV11-2 and TRBJ2-7; 12 bases align to TRBD2. Sequenced material: cells from a culture (not recorded whether cultured in vitro). The clonotype comes from a human donor with melanoma. The DNA of the CDR3 is TGTGCCAGCAGCTTAGAACTAGCGGGGGGCTACGAGCAGTACTTC. It encodes CASSLELAGGYEQYF.